This T cell receptor (beta chain) originates from a study of shared clonotypes between healthy human individuals. About this clone itself: Its specificity is not known.

After removal of 2 bases from V and 3 bases from J, the junction contained 2 bases not matched to a gene. The CDR3 is made up of 14 amino acids. The germline V gene has CDR1 SEHNR and CDR2 FQNEAQ (reference sequence). Sequencing was performed with immunoSEQ multiplex PCR; in TCRdb, only in-frame clones are kept and a portion is missing. The profile covers 520,000 or so clones, with more than 65% appearing a single time and 10% to 15% taken by the ten largest. Study-level points and caveats: Read depth was anticipated to influence clonotype sharing among donors.

The chain is built from TRBV7-9 and TRBJ2-7; 9 bases fit TRBD1. Sequencing input: PBMCs. The clonotype comes from a woman aged 40 to 55 in good health. Some clones in this sample may be carry-over from other donors' samples. This CDR3 reads CASSLRQGGYEQYF. The DNA of the CDR3 is TGTGCCAGCAGCTTAAGACAGGGGGGCTACGAGCAGTACTTC.